This TCR beta chain was recovered during a study of shared T cell receptors in the human thymus. Germline CDR1 reads SGHRS; CDR2 reads YFSETQ. The ends were cut back, 5 bases at V and 2 bases at J, with 23 bases in the middle. The CDR3 is made up of 18 amino acids. Sequencing was performed with immunoSEQ multiplex PCR; in TCRdb, only in-frame clones are kept and a portion is missing. The sample yields more than 550,000 clones, around 87% seen once. The sample was also linked to a second study, of human thymus T cells. In that study: Thymic resections from corrective heart surgery supplied the tissue. Thymic repertoires of unrelated individuals were reported in related research to overlap highly.

Sequencing was performed on thymocytes. The V gene is TRBV5-1, the J gene TRBJ1-3, with a tentative D call TRBD1 (6 bases). The sequence came from a boy younger than two with a congenital heart defect. For the CDR3, the DNA is TGCGCCAGCAGTTTATCGAAACAGGGCCAAACTCCTGGAAACACCATATATTTT. This sequence encodes CASSLSKQGQTPGNTIYF.